The next 13 T cell receptor beta chains were all read from a single sample in a study of T-cell reconstitution after alpha-beta-depleted transplantation in children. The authors prepared the TCRbeta library with unique molecular identifiers. TCRdb re-derived calls from the PCR reads in MiXCR, one entry per CDR3 protein. The table includes 700,000 to 950,000 distinct CDR3 sequences, roughly 15% detected once. This specimen was PBMCs, mostly from graft donor cells, taken 360 days after TCRalphabeta/CD19-depleted stem cell transplant. The source of these receptors is a male patient aged 5 to 17 who had a stem cell transplant for acute lymphoblastic leukemia, so the T cells may come from the graft donor.

This sequence joins TRBV5-1 and TRBJ2-7; a possible D gene is TRBD1 (6 bases). V was clipped by 4 bases and J by 6 bases, with 14 bases between them. CDR1 and CDR2 from the germline V gene are SGHRS and YFSETQ. There are 13 residues in the CDR3. Here the CDR3 DNA reads TGCGCCAGCAGCCTGGACAGAATCCCCGAGCAGTACTTC. The encoded protein is CASSLDRIPEQYF.

The chain couples TRBV12-3 or TRBV12-4 to TRBJ2-1, with D hard to call. Trimming pared 3 bases from V and 6 bases from J, leaving 12 bases between. This CDR3 is built from 14 residues. CDR3 in amino acids: CASSLLRQANEQFF. Here the CDR3 DNA reads TGTGCCAGCAGTTTGCTCCGGCAGGCCAATGAGCAGTTCTTC.

This clonotype was recorded a few times. The rearrangement uses TRBV9 and TRBJ2-1; 14 bases are shared with TRBD2. The CDR3 totals 16 residues. Germline CDR1 and CDR2: SGDLS and YYNGEE. V shed 4 bases and J 8 bases; nucleotides not matched to a gene: 8. CDR3 amino acids: CASSTATSGRVYEQFF. DNA of the CDR3: TGTGCCAGCAGCACCGCGACTAGCGGGAGGGTGTATGAGCAGTTCTTC.

This clonotype was found many times. This rearrangement joins TRBV10-3 to TRBJ2-5; 11 bases agree with TRBD2. The J segment lost 1 base and the V segment lost 4 bases, leaving 2 bases of the junction unmatched. The CDR3 is made up of 15 amino acids. The germline V gene has CDR1 ENHRY and CDR2 SYGVKD. Here the CDR3 DNA reads TGTGCCATCAGTGGGGGACTAGCGGCCCAAGAGACCCAGTACTTC. Its protein is CAISGGLAAQETQYF.

The V and J genes are TRBV11-2 and TRBJ2-3; 9 bases fit TRBD2. With 3 bases clipped from V and 1 base from J, the junction kept 17 bases outside the gene matches. The CDR3 loop spans 20 amino acids. Per the germline V gene, CDR1 is SGHAT and CDR2 is FQNNGV. The CDR3 reads CASSLDPSWAGGLGTDTQYF. The CDR3 DNA reads as TGTGCCAGCAGCTTGGACCCGAGCTGGGCGGGAGGGCTCGGCACAGATACGCAGTATTTT. Full variable domain (rest looked up from reference TRBV11-2 and TRBJ2-3): EAGVAQSPRYKIIEKRQSVAFWCNPISGHATLYWYQQILGQGPKLLIQFQNNGVVDDSQLPKDRFSAERLKGVDSTLKIQPAKLEDSAVYLCASSLDPSWAGGLGTDTQYFGPGTRLTVL.

This clonotype was seen repeatedly, ten times or more. The CDR3 loop reads CAWSVSWSQETQYF. The CDR3 DNA is TGTGCCTGGAGTGTATCGTGGAGTCAAGAGACCCAGTACTTC. The chain employs TRBV30 and TRBJ2-5, with D hard to call. The CDR3 has 14 residues. V gave up 0 bases and J gave up 2 bases, with 10 bases separating them. Germline V gene data show CDR1 as GTSNPN and CDR2 as SVGIG (reference sequence).

In its sample, this clonotype was seen a few times. This rearrangement joins TRBV10-2 to TRBJ2-1; D gene uncertain. Per germline, CDR1 WSHSY and CDR2 SAAADI. Deletions cut 2 bases from V and 4 bases from J, with 9 bases between. The CDR3 sequence is 14 residues long. The CDR3 nucleotides are TGCGCCAGCAGTGAGCGCACAGATTACAATGAGCAGTTCTTC. Its translation is CASSERTDYNEQFF.

The V gene is TRBV20-1, the J gene TRBJ1-2, with 7 bases identical to TRBD1. The CDR3 loop spans 14 amino acids. In germline, CDR1 is DFQATT, CDR2 SNEGSKA (reference sequence). Trimming at V came to 0 bases and at J to 5 bases, leaving 6 bases not matched to a gene. The CDR3 reads CSARDQGQSYGYTF. CDR3 bases: TGCAGTGCTAGAGATCAGGGACAGTCTTATGGCTACACCTTC.

The rearrangement uses TRBV7-2 and TRBJ1-2, with D maybe TRBD1 (6 bases). This CDR3 has 14 residues. Trimming took 8 bases from V and 3 from J, leaving 16 bases between them. Germline V gives CDR1 SGHTA, CDR2 FQGNSA. CDR3 amino acids: CASPEGGSYYGYTF. The DNA for the CDR3 is TGTGCCAGCCCCGAGGGGGGCAGCTACTATGGCTACACCTTC. Complete variable domain (other parts from reference TRBV7-2 and TRBJ1-2): GAGVSQSPSNKVTEKGKDVELRCDPISGHTALYWYRQSLGQGLEFLIYFQGNSAPDKSGLPSDRFSAERTGGSVSTLTIQRTQQEDSAVYLCASPEGGSYYGYTFGSGTRLTVV.

The table lists this clonotype with many counts. The DNA for the CDR3 is TGTGCCAGCAGTTCATTTCTAGCGGTAGCCAAAAACATTCAGTACTTC. Residues: CASSSFLAVAKNIQYF. The chain combines TRBV13 with TRBJ2-4; 7 bases match TRBD2. The CDR3 spans 16 residues. J was trimmed by 0 bases and V by 6 bases; bases with no gene match: 8. Germline assignment: CDR1 PRHDT and CDR2 FYEKMQ (reference sequence).

This sequence joins TRBV11-2 and TRBJ2-7; 9 bases fit TRBD2. This CDR3 spans 18 amino acids. CDR1 SGHAT and CDR2 FQNNGV come from the germline V gene. Germline trimming cut 1 base from V and 5 bases from J; bases unmatched to any gene: 15. CDR3 DNA: TGTGCCAGCAGCTTAGTTACCGCTAGCGGGAACAGCCCCCACGAGCAGTACTTC. This gives the protein CASSLVTASGNSPHEQYF.

The chain uses TRBV7-7 and TRBJ2-5, with D possibly being TRBD2 (6 bases). V lost 4 bases, J lost 4 bases, and 13 bases lay in between. This CDR3 region has 14 residues. Germline V lookup: CDR1 SSHAT, CDR2 FNYEAQ (reference sequence). CDR3 nucleotides: TGTGCCAGCAGCTCGCGCGGGGAAGGAGAGACCCAGTACTTC. Protein product: CASSSRGEGETQYF. Supplemented by reference TRBV7-7 and TRBJ2-5, the full variable domain reads GAGVSQSPRYKVTKRGQDVTLRCDPISSHATLYWYQQALGQGPEFLTYFNYEAQPDKSGLPSDRFSAERPEGSISTLTIQRTEQRDSAMYRCASSSRGEGETQYFGPGTRLLVL.

This clonotype was seen at least ten times. The chain is built from TRBV12-3 or TRBV12-4 and TRBJ1-1; TRBD1 matches at 7 bases. With V trimmed by 5 bases and J by 4 bases, 13 bases remained unmatched. This CDR3 contains 16 residues. This CDR3 reads CASSRGTGARSTEAFF. CDR3 coding DNA: TGTGCCAGCAGTAGGGGTACAGGGGCGAGGAGCACTGAAGCTTTCTTT.